This TCR beta chain was obtained from a study of spatial heterogeneity in lung cancer. Study-wide context: Detection consistently yielded more beta chains than alpha chains. TCR and UMI combinations that were unique each appeared, on average, more than ten times in raw reads.

Broader study findings: Among blood samples, ubiquitous expanded tumor TCRs appeared more at resection than at follow-up.

Time point reported: sample taken at primary tumor resection. Tumor, nontumor lung or frozen PBMC supplied whole RNA, sequenced without sorting. One entry per CDR3 protein results from TCRdb running MiXCR on the 5' RACE reads. The sample has approximately 40,000 distinct CDR3 sequences, approximately 6.9% seen once; the top ten hold around 45%. As concerns this clonotype: What it binds is not known.

The CDR3 sequence is 15 residues long. Germline CDR1 and CDR2: SGHTA and FQGNSA. V lost 5 bases, J lost 6 bases, and 20 bases lay in between. The gene calls are TRBV7-2 and TRBJ2-7; no firm D call. The origin of this receptor is a female donor with early-stage non-small cell lung cancer. The sample here was PBMCs, taken at surgery. DNA of the CDR3: TGTGCCAGCAGCCCTCCGGAAGGGCAAGCACGCGAGCAGTACTTC. Translating it yields CASSPPEGQAREQYF.